This TCR beta chain was sequenced during a study of CD8 T cells in ankylosing spondylitis. V lost 0 bases and J 4 bases, leaving 13 bases between the germline ends. This CDR3 has 15 amino acids. From germline, CDR1 is SGHRS and CDR2 YFSETQ. The study, taken as a whole, reports: Enrichment of disease-linked clones was reportedly significant in matched ankylosing spondylitis synovial fluid. Clones linked with disease were CD8+ and fairly uncommon in the peripheral blood. In ankylosing spondylitis blood, a motif of 7 to 9 highly homologous TCR beta variants appeared characteristic. Prior work had noted some motif variants in reactive arthritis blood and synovial fluid.

TCRdb re-analysed the 5' RACE reads in MiXCR, keeping a single row per CDR3 protein. The sample holds some 200,000 distinct CDR3 sequences, about 26% seen once. This clonotype was observed a handful of times. Its matching antigen is unknown. The receptor's source is a male donor with ankylosing spondylitis or in good health (not recorded which). The J gene is TRBJ1-1, the V gene TRBV5-1; D is unclear. The specimen sequenced was blood, either unsorted or a sorted T cell fraction (not recorded which). The CDR3 nucleotides are TGCGCCAGCAGCTTGGTAGCCCGGGCGGCCACTGAAGCTTTCTTT. Residues: CASSLVARAATEAFF.